The T cell receptor beta chain described here comes from a study of cytomegalovirus exposure and HLA in healthy donors. All donors participated as healthy donors of bone marrow. The donors, nominally healthy at sampling, likely had unrecorded immune exposures. Whole-study findings and limits: The authors excluded some V segments, including TRBV6-2 and TRBV6-3, as indistinguishable. Testing in vitro showed three CMV-associated chains specific for CMV antigens.

Germline V lookup: CDR1 MNHNS, CDR2 SASEGT. The CDR3 loop spans 14 amino acids. V lost 3 bases and J lost 7; bases outside the gene matches: 3. Of note for this clone: Its specificity is unknown.

Vbeta (60) and Jbeta (13) primers were used in the PCR. Method: immunoSEQ multiplex PCR; TCRdb's copy keeps in-frame clones and lacks some. The profile shows around 92,000 clones, more than 60% of them singletons. This receptor was obtained from a man aged 55 to 70 in good health and CMV-seropositive. The rearrangement joins TRBV6-1 to TRBJ1-4; 9 bases line up with TRBD1. The sample consisted of PBMCs. As DNA, the CDR3 is TGTGCCAGCAGTGATTGGACAGGGGTTGAAAAACTGTTTTTT. It translates to CASSDWTGVEKLFF.